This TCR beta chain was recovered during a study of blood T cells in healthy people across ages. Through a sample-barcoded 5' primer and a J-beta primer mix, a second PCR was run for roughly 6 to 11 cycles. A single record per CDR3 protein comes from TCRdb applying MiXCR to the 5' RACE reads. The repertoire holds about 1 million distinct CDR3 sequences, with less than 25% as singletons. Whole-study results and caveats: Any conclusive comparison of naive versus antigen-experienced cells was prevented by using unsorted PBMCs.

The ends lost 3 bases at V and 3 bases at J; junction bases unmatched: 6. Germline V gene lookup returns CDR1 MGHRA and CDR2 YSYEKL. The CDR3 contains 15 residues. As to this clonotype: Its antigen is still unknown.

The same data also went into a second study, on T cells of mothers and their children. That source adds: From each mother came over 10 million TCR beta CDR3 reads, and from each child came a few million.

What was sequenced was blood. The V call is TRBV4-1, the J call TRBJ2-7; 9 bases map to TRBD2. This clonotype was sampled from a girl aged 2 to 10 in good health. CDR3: CASSHLAGSDYEQYF. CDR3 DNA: TGCGCCAGCAGCCATCTAGCGGGGAGCGACTACGAGCAGTACTTC.